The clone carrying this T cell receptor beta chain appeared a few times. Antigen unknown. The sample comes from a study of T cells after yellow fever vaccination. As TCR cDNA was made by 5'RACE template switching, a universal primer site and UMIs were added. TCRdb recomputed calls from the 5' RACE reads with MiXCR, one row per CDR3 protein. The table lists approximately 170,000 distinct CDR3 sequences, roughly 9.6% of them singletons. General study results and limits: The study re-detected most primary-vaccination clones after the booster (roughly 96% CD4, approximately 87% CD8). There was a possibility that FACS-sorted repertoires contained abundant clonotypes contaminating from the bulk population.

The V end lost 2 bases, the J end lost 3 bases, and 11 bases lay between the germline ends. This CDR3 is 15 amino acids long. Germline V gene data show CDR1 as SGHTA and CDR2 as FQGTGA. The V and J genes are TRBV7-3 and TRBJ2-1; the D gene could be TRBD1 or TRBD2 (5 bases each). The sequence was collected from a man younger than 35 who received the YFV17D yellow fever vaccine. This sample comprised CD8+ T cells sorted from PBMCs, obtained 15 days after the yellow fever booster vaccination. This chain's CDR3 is CASSLEGWDYNEQFF. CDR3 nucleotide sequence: TGTGCCAGCAGCTTAGAGGGGTGGGACTACAATGAGCAGTTCTTC.